A selection of T cell receptor beta chains follows, all from one sample in a study of blood T cell repertoires in COVID-19. Measured with immunoSEQ multiplex PCR; TCRdb has only the in-frame clones, and not every one. The sample contains roughly 100,000 clones, approximately 87% of which appear only once. The sequencing input was peripheral blood. The source of these receptors is a man between 50 and 59 years old with acute or convalescent COVID-19. CDR3s include the opening cysteine and the closing phenylalanine or tryptophan. Fields, in order: CDR3 protein, J gene, V gene.

CATSDGDLANYGYTF TRBJ1-2 TRBV24-1
CASSGRGMGNEQFF TRBJ2-1 TRBV4-1
CASSLDSGKYNEQFF TRBJ2-1 TRBV5-1
CASSSTGTGTPDGYTF TRBJ1-2 TRBV5-1
CASSEYGQGAYEQYF TRBJ2-7 TRBV10-1
CASSLVSSGRYNEQFF TRBJ2-1 TRBV7-9
CASSLRWGDTGELFF TRBJ2-2 TRBV28
CASSPLGPGAGYEQYF TRBJ2-7 TRBV14
CASSSLAGADTQYF TRBJ2-3 TRBV7-9
CASSNRVDGTEAFF TRBJ1-1 TRBV6-5
CASSPNGQGNQPQHF TRBJ1-5 TRBV28
CASSPRQGSEQYF TRBJ2-7 TRBV2
CASSPDREYEQFF TRBJ2-1 TRBV5-1
CAWSVRGGSQPQHF TRBJ1-5 TRBV30
CASTRESGADTQYF TRBJ2-3 TRBV9
CASSLRESREQFF TRBJ2-1 TRBV11-3
CAWTGSARGFGEKLFF TRBJ1-4 TRBV30
CASSSGGQMYTGELFF TRBJ2-2 TRBV27
CASSLPQGPGGYTF TRBJ1-2 TRBV28
CASSPSRGQYF TRBJ2-3 TRBV6-5
CASSLGGSSTGELFF TRBJ2-2 TRBV7-2
CASSLDRGGETQYF TRBJ2-5 TRBV6-5
CASSIRISGTYNEQFF TRBJ2-1 TRBV19
CASRGQWAGVNYGYTF TRBJ1-2 TRBV28
CASSLQGVGAGAADTQYF TRBJ2-3 TRBV7-2
CASSLAGIYEQYF TRBJ2-7 TRBV12-3/TRBV12-4
CASSFSGEAYGYTF TRBJ1-2 TRBV5-1
CASSSGQGVYEQYF TRBJ2-7 TRBV6-5
CASSTTGSPYGYTF TRBJ1-2 TRBV6-5
CASSPTFSGSASSQYF TRBJ2-5 TRBV11-2
CASSVVTRGEQFF TRBJ2-1 TRBV9
CASSRGVNTEAFF TRBJ1-1 TRBV5-1
CASRATGDYGYTF TRBJ1-2 TRBV2
CASKGLTGKVNEQFF TRBJ2-1 TRBV2
CASRKDSGYTF TRBJ1-2 TRBV28
CASSQDRGLVYGYTF TRBJ1-2 TRBV3-1/TRBV3-2
CAISYRENTIYF TRBJ1-3 TRBV10-3
CASSDGKGQKLFF TRBJ1-4 TRBV25-1
CACSPGSSYNEQFF TRBJ2-1 TRBV30
CASSLGGVYGYTF TRBJ1-2 TRBV12-3/TRBV12-4
CASSSTAPLGGSPRDTQYF TRBJ2-3 TRBV28
CSVDLRGAGNEQFF TRBJ2-1 TRBV29-1
CASIRGGLAGGAEQFF TRBJ2-1 TRBV7-8
CASSLGYSTNEKLFF TRBJ1-4 TRBV7-9
CASSRADTYEQYF TRBJ2-7 TRBV5-1
CASSLARGGVQKLFF TRBJ1-4 TRBV7-9
CASSLSGGEAGELFF TRBJ2-2 TRBV5-1
CASSLAGQGSGNTIYF TRBJ1-3 TRBV5-6
CASSLLTSGRHNEQFF TRBJ2-1 TRBV7-2
CASSLGQGGEQYF TRBJ2-7 TRBV5-1